Sequencing of this TCR beta chain was carried out in a study of T cell responses to AZD1222 COVID-19 vaccine (dated by TCRdb to about 2021). Context from the whole study: TCR sequencing covered fewer than 250 trial participants: 207 given two doses of AZD1222 and 26 given two doses of MenACWY control vaccine. Trial participants were enrolled by age into subgroups of 18-55, 56-69 and 70-plus years, and roughly 160, 29 and 62 TCR-sequenced participants, respectively, were included in these subgroups. Broader findings and caveats from the paper: Nearly half of unique spike-specific TCRs reportedly recognized epitopes outside regions mutated in the B.1.351 and B.1.1.7 variants. Participants were mostly white British, with more females than males. The authors suggested clonal diversity may have been underestimated. A significant rise in spike-specific TCR breadth and depth was observed after two AZD1222 doses relative to day 0 and relative to MenACWY recipients. Conclusions about previously exposed vaccinees are limited, since just a handful of AZD1222 recipients were seropositive for SARS-CoV-2 at baseline. In the small 56-69-year group, the increase in depth fell short of significance, most likely because of low power. The vaccine-associated CD4 TCRs covered the entire spike protein, and the dominant responses fell in regions 160-218 and 743-854. Because no day 14 peak-response samples were available, repertoires were characterized only after the peak T cell response.

Remarks on this clone: Its antigen specificity is not known. No base quality values were provided; no much bigger clone lies one nucleotide off.

Reading the label with the study, this specimen's time point is: about 28 days (+/-7) after the second vaccine dose. AZD1222 recipients with second doses at about 4 weeks or about 12 weeks were pooled, because spike-specific TCR depth and breadth did not differ between schedules. The vaccinee samples were drawn from two UK trials, COV001 and COV002, one of which was a single-blind randomized controlled phase 2/3 trial testing AZD1222 (ChAdOx1 nCoV-19) in healthy adults. For TCRbeta chain sequencing, PBMC samples were collected from trial participants at day 0 and at day 28 after the second dose. V is clipped by 2 bases and J by 6 bases, and the sequence between their germline boundaries is 17 bases long. From the germline V gene (reference sequence), CDR1 is LNHDA and CDR2 is SQIVND. Including cysteine and phenylalanine, the CDR3 has 16 amino acids. Just the 48-base CDR3 DNA is kept, in frame starting at base 1.

The CDR3 regions of human TCRbeta chains were analyzed by immunosequencing. The original pipeline was this. Repertoire TCRs were checked for matches against a reference library of SARS-CoV-2-specific TCRs that had been generated using the MIRA antigen-specificity platform. Breadth was defined as the fraction of unique TCRs that were SARS-CoV-2-associated. Depth was defined as the fraction of total T cells that were SARS-CoV-2-associated. Using the MIRA data, each spike-specific TCR was mapped to the spike region that the TCR reacts to and placed in a CD4 or CD8 class. Log10-transformed breadth and depth values were compared by one-way ANOVA with Sidak's multiple comparisons tests. TCRdb limited this immuneACCESS table to in-frame rearrangements with V and J called. A share of clones is missing; checked studies link under half to unresolved V genes, and the rest is unexplained. That table supplies the V and J calls and clone size; D and trimming were determined from the DNA. In all, the sample holds 15,000 to 20,000 clones, and 84% of those were seen once. The ten largest clones add up to about 15% of the sample.

The input for sequencing was peripheral blood, taken 28 days after the second AZD1222 dose. This TCR was sampled from an adult who received the AZD1222 COVID-19 vaccine. This chain joins TRBV19 to TRBJ2-1; a tentative D call is TRBD2 (7 bases match). The encoded CDR3 is CASSIQGRESRNEQFF. The DNA is TGTGCCAGTAGTATACAGGGGCGGGAGAGTCGCAATGAGCAGTTCTTC.